The 27 T cell receptor beta chains below come from one sample, sequenced in a study of CD8 T cells in ankylosing spondylitis (dated by TCRdb to 2017 to 2019). Library method: 5' RACE. The instrument given in TCRdb is Illumina HiSeq 2500. TCRdb reanalyzed the raw reads on its own, using fastp at Q25 for trimming and MiXCR for clone calling, and kept in-frame beta chains. Rows matching on CDR3 protein sequence are summarized as one entry with the most common DNA and genes. The sample has approximately 210,000 distinct CDR3 sequences on record, about 13% of them singletons. About 15% of the sample belongs to the ten largest clones. Sequencing was done on a sample of blood, either unsorted or a sorted T cell fraction (not recorded which). Every receptor here comes from a male donor with ankylosing spondylitis or in good health (not recorded which).

The rearrangement links TRBV6-2 or TRBV6-3 to TRBJ2-7; maybe TRBD1 (5 bases). V was cut by 4 bases and J by 2 bases, with 12 bases left in between. Germline V CDR1 and CDR2: MNHEY, SVGEGT. This CDR3 is built from 14 residues. The CDR3 loop is CASSSPPTAYEQYF. CDR3 nucleotides: TGTGCCAGCAGTTCCCCGCCGACAGCCTACGAGCAGTACTTC.

There are many counts of this clonotype. The CDR3 nucleotides read TGTGCCAGCAGTTTCCGGGATAAACAGTACTTC. Translating gives CASSFRDKQYF. This sequence joins TRBV12-3 or TRBV12-4 and TRBJ2-7, with D possibly being TRBD2 (5 bases). Trimming removed 3 bases from V and 10 bases from J, with 10 bases in between. The CDR3 contains 11 residues.

This clonotype came up a few times. The V gene is TRBV6-1, the J gene TRBJ2-7, with 8 nucleotides matching TRBD2. Per germline, CDR1 MNHNS and CDR2 SASEGT. Trimming cost V 6 bases and J 7 bases; bases outside gene matches: 14. This CDR3 contains 15 residues. In nucleotides, the CDR3 is TGTGCCAGCAGCCCCTTAATCGGCGGGGGGATGGAGCAGTACTTC. Protein: CASSPLIGGGMEQYF.

V gene TRBV2 combines with J gene TRBJ2-1, with TRBD2 matching 10 bases. V gave up 6 bases and J gave up 5 bases; unmatched junction bases: 10. Germline CDR1 SNHLY, CDR2 FYNNEI. The CDR3 is made up of 16 amino acids. Written as DNA, the CDR3 is TGTGCCAGCAGACTATCTAGCGGGAGTCCCAACAATGAGCAGTTCTTC. It is translated as CASRLSSGSPNNEQFF.

This chain connects TRBV29-1 to TRBJ2-1; 9 bases align to TRBD2. The CDR3 is 12 residues long. The V gene's germline CDR1 is SQVTM and CDR2 ANQGSEA. V gave up 7 bases and J gave up 7 bases; unmatched junction bases: 5. The CDR3: CSGRGGRNEQFF. The DNA of the CDR3 is TGCAGCGGGCGGGGGGGACGTAATGAGCAGTTCTTC.

In this sample, this clonotype turned up a few times. This chain uses TRBV20-1 with TRBJ2-1; 12 nucleotides agree with TRBD2. The CDR3 is 14 amino acids. After removal of 5 bases from V and 3 bases from J, the junction contained 2 bases not matched to a gene. Germline V gene data show CDR1 as DFQATT and CDR2 as SNEGSKA (reference sequence). CDR3 in DNA: TGCAGTGCTGCTAGCGGGAGGGACTACAATGAGCAGTTCTTC. Translated, it gives CSAASGRDYNEQFF.

This clonotype was seen only a few times. The chain links TRBV5-1 to TRBJ2-7, with D maybe TRBD1 (5 bases). Germline-derived CDR1 and CDR2 are SGHRS and YFSETQ. Trimming cost V 0 bases and J 2 bases, with 9 bases left between them. CDR3 length: 14 residues. The CDR3 loop reads CASSLGQQTYEQYF. As DNA, the CDR3 is TGCGCCAGCAGCTTGGGACAGCAGACCTACGAGCAGTACTTC.

The CDR3: CASSLEGNGNYGYTF. For the CDR3, the DNA is TGTGCCAGCAGTTTAGAAGGGAACGGAAACTATGGCTACACCTTC. The chain carries TRBV12-3 or TRBV12-4 and TRBJ1-2, with unresolved D. V was pared by 1 base and J by 2 bases, with 11 bases between. The CDR3 contains 15 residues.

This clonotype appeared a few times. This sequence joins TRBV5-1 and TRBJ2-1, with D hard to call. This CDR3 contains 15 residues. V lost 3 bases and J 4 bases, leaving 14 bases between the germline ends. Germline values: CDR1 SGHRS, CDR2 YFSETQ. Written as DNA, the CDR3 is TGCGCCAGCAGCTCGCCCGGCGACTCTTACAATGAGCAGTTCTTC. It is translated as CASSSPGDSYNEQFF. The full variable domain, completed using reference TRBV5-1 and TRBJ2-1, is KAGVTQTPRYLIKTRGQQVTLSCSPISGHRSVSWYQQTPGQGLQFLFEYFSETQRNKGNFPGRFSGRQFSNSRSEMNVSTLELGDSALYLCASSSPGDSYNEQFFGPGTRLTVL.

This chain uses TRBV20-1 with TRBJ2-7; 8 nucleotides agree with TRBD2. Germline lookup yields CDR1 DFQATT and CDR2 SNEGSKA (reference sequence). The CDR3 is 14 amino acids. The V and J ends lost 0 bases and 6 bases, in that order; junction bases with no gene match: 7. CDR3 nucleotide sequence: TGCAGTGCTAGAGACGAGACGGGGGGGGCCGAGCAGTACTTC. Translated, it gives CSARDETGGAEQYF.

The V and J genes are TRBV12-3 or TRBV12-4 and TRBJ1-6, with no clear D. V gave up 7 bases and J gave up 2 bases, with 6 bases separating them. The CDR3 is 13 residues long. CDR3 sequence: CASTATYNSPLHF. In DNA form, the CDR3 reads TGTGCCAGCACTGCCACCTATAATTCACCCCTCCACTTT.

The chain combines TRBV5-1 with TRBJ2-7, with TRBD1 matching over 9 bases. The CDR3 contains 15 residues. Germline values: CDR1 SGHRS, CDR2 YFSETQ. The junction had 8 bases not matched to a gene; V was cut back by 4 bases and J by 3 bases. Here the CDR3 DNA reads TGCGCCAGCAGCAACCAGGGGGACAGGGTCTACGAGCAGTACTTC. Amino acid sequence: CASSNQGDRVYEQYF.

This clonotype was picked up many times. The V and J genes are TRBV29-1 and TRBJ2-7; no firm D call. Germline CDR1 and CDR2: SQVTM and ANQGSEA. The length of the CDR3 is 11 residues. V shed 5 bases and J shed 2 bases, with 7 bases lying between them. DNA for the CDR3: TGCAGCGTTACCACCCCCTACGAGCAGTACTTC. This sequence encodes CSVTTPYEQYF.

This sequence joins TRBV10-2 and TRBJ2-3, with 8 bases identical to TRBD1. Germline CDR1 is WSHSY and CDR2 is SAAADI. CDR3 length: 15 residues. V shed 7 bases and J 4 bases; nucleotides not matched to a gene: 10. The CDR3 DNA sequence: TGCGCCAGCAAGACAGGGGCAGGGTCCCCAGATACGCAGTATTTT. It is translated as CASKTGAGSPDTQYF.

This clonotype was recorded at least ten times. This chain connects TRBV6-1 to TRBJ2-3; 7 nucleotides align to TRBD2. The CDR3 has 14 residues. From germline, CDR1 is MNHNS and CDR2 SASEGT. J lost 5 bases, V lost 6 bases, and 8 bases had no gene match. The CDR3 coding sequence is TGTGCCAGCAGCCCGACTAGCTGGAAAGATACGCAGTATTTT. Translating gives CASSPTSWKDTQYF.

This clonotype came up a few times. The chain couples TRBV9 to TRBJ1-2; D remains ambiguous. Germline assignment: CDR1 SGDLS and CDR2 YYNGEE. The CDR3 runs to 15 residues. The germline V and J ends were trimmed by 3 bases and 4 bases, with 16 bases remaining between them. The CDR3 nucleotides are TGTGCCAGCAGCGAGGCTCTCCTTCTTAGCTATGGCTACACCTTC. This translates into CASSEALLLSYGYTF. The full variable domain, in which reference TRBV9 and TRBJ1-2 provide the parts outside the CDR3, is DSGVTQTPKHLITATGQRVTLRCSPRSGDLSVYWYQQSLDQGLQFLIQYYNGEERAKGNILERFSAQQFPDLHSELNLSSLELGDSALYFCASSEALLLSYGYTFGSGTRLTVV.

The table lists this clonotype with many counts. The chain couples TRBV12-3 or TRBV12-4 to TRBJ1-1; D unresolved. The V end was cut by 6 bases, the J end by 3 bases, with 8 bases between. The CDR3 runs 12 residues. CDR3 sequence: CASSLGYTEAFF. The CDR3, as DNA: TGTGCCAGCAGCTTGGGTTACACTGAAGCTTTCTTT.

This chain joins TRBV7-8 and TRBJ1-6, with D possibly matching TRBD1 (5 bases). The V end lost 8 bases, the J end lost 8 bases, and 19 bases lay between the germline ends. There are 15 residues in the CDR3. Germline CDR1 SGHVS, CDR2 FQNEAQ. The CDR3 coding sequence is TGTGCCAGCCAGATCAGGAGGGGCGCGGATTCACCCCTCCACTTT. Amino acid sequence: CASQIRRGADSPLHF.

This clonotype was seen repeatedly, ten times or more. This chain uses TRBV7-9 with TRBJ2-2; the D gene is possibly TRBD1 (6 bases). CDR1 is SEHNR, CDR2 FQNEAQ, per germline (reference sequence). The CDR3 is made up of 14 amino acids. Trimming left V 5 bases short and J 4 bases short, with 11 bases between. The CDR3 sequence is CASSPRTATGELFF. The CDR3 DNA is TGTGCCAGCAGCCCCCGGACAGCCACCGGGGAGCTGTTTTTT.

This clonotype occurred a few times. In DNA form, the CDR3 reads TGCAGTGCTAGACGCTATAGCGGGAGCGGGGAGACCCAGTACTTC. Its protein is CSARRYSGSGETQYF. This chain links TRBV20-1 with TRBJ2-5; 9 positions match TRBD2. CDR1 and CDR2 from the germline V gene are DFQATT and SNEGSKA (reference sequence). Trimming removed 2 bases from V and 5 bases from J; junction bases left unmatched: 9. The CDR3 length is 15 residues.

V is TRBV12-3 or TRBV12-4 and J is TRBJ2-5; 8 bases match TRBD2. V dropped 8 bases and J dropped 4; count of bases not matched to a gene: 9. CDR3 length equals 14 residues. CDR3 residues: CASGGREGRETQYF. The CDR3 DNA is TGTGCCAGCGGGGGCCGGGAGGGCCGAGAGACCCAGTACTTC.

Ten or more counts support this clonotype. This sequence joins TRBV4-1 and TRBJ2-5; 14 nucleotides align to TRBD2. V lost 0 bases to trimming and J lost 5 bases; unmatched junction nucleotides: 11. The germline gives CDR1 MGHRA, CDR2 YSYEKL. The length of the CDR3 is 19 residues. This chain's CDR3 is CASSQEVGLAGVGEETQYF. The DNA for the CDR3 is TGCGCCAGCAGCCAAGAGGTGGGACTAGCGGGGGTCGGGGAGGAGACCCAGTACTTC.

This clonotype was detected ten times or more. The rearrangement joins TRBV4-1 to TRBJ2-3; tentatively, D is TRBD1 (6 bases). There are 16 residues in the CDR3. Trimming stripped 3 bases from V and 0 bases from J, with 13 bases between. The germline V gene encodes CDR1 MGHRA and CDR2 YSYEKL. The CDR3 here is CASSQPQGLSTDTQYF. In DNA form, the CDR3 reads TGCGCCAGCAGCCAGCCACAGGGCCTCAGCACAGATACGCAGTATTTT.

The chain couples TRBV6-2 or TRBV6-3 to TRBJ2-3; 8 bases agree with TRBD1. The CDR3 spans 15 residues. In germline, CDR1 is MNHEY, CDR2 SVGEGT. The V and J ends lost 6 bases and 6 bases, in that order; junction bases with no gene match: 11. Here the CDR3 reads CASSLTGQGFDTQYF. In DNA form, the CDR3 reads TGTGCCAGCAGCCTCACCGGACAGGGTTTCGATACGCAGTATTTT.

The table lists this clonotype with a few counts. The rearrangement uses TRBV20-1 and TRBJ2-3; a weak D match, TRBD1 (6 bases). Deletions cut 7 bases from V and 12 bases from J, with 11 bases between. This CDR3 is 9 amino acids long. In germline, CDR1 is DFQATT, CDR2 SNEGSKA (reference sequence). This CDR3 reads CSGDIFQYF. The CDR3 region has the DNA TGCAGTGGGGACATTTTTCAGTATTTT.

This clonotype was counted between two and nine times. The chain employs TRBV20-1 and TRBJ2-2; no definite D call. CDR1 and CDR2 from the germline V gene are DFQATT and SNEGSKA (reference sequence). The V gene lost 6 bases and the J gene lost 1 base, with 9 bases spanning the gap. This CDR3 is built from 13 residues. CDR3 coding DNA: TGCAGTGCGCTCCGAGGGAACACCGGGGAGCTGTTTTTT. Its translation is CSALRGNTGELFF.

There are a few counts of this clonotype. This rearrangement joins TRBV12-3 or TRBV12-4 to TRBJ2-5, with D perhaps TRBD1 (5 bases). CDR3 length equals 14 residues. The V gene lost 2 bases and the J gene lost 1 base, with 8 bases spanning the gap. The DNA for the CDR3 is TGTGCCAGCAGTTTATGGGGCCCCCAAGAGACCCAGTACTTC. This encodes CASSLWGPQETQYF.